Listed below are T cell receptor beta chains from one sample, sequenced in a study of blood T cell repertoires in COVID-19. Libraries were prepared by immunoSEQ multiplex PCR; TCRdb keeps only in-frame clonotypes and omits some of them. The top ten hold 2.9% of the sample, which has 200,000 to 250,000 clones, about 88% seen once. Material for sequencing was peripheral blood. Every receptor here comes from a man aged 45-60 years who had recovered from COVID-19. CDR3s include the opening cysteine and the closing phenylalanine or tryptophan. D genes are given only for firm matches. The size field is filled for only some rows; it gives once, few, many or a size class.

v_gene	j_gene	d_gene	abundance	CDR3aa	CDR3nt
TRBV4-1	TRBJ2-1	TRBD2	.	CASSQDIALAGTNEQFF	TGCGCCAGCAGCCAAGATATAGCGCTAGCGGGGACTAATGAGCAGTTCTTC
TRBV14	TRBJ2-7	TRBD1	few	CASSQKARGLGEQYF	TGTGCCAGCAGCCAGAAGGCCAGGGGGCTGGGGGAGCAGTACTTC
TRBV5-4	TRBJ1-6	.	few	CASSWASGGGRNSPLHF	TGTGCCAGCAGCTGGGCCTCTGGGGGAGGGAGGAATTCACCCCTCCACTTT
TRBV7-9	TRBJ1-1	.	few	CASSSGTKNTEAFF	TGTGCCAGCAGCTCCGGGACAAAGAACACTGAAGCTTTCTTT
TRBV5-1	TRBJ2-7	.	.	CASSPLVSSYEQYF	TGCGCCAGCAGCCCGCTAGTGAGCTCCTACGAGCAGTACTTC
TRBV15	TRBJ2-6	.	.	CATSSRNRAGANVLTF	TGTGCCACCAGCAGCAGAAACAGGGCTGGGGCCAACGTCCTGACTTTC
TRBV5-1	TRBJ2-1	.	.	CASSLALLSSYNEQFF	TGCGCCAGCAGCTTGGCCCTCCTGAGCTCCTACAATGAGCAGTTCTTC
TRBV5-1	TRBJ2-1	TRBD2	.	CASSLVGVSGRAYYNEQFF	TGCGCCAGCAGCTTGGTTGGGGTTAGCGGGAGGGCATACTACAATGAGCAGTTCTTC
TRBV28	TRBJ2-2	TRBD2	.	CASRPTSGRATGELFF	TGTGCCAGCAGGCCTACTAGCGGGAGGGCCACCGGGGAGCTGTTTTTT
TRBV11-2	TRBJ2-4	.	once	CASSLSGNIQYF	TGTGCCAGCAGCTTAAGCGGAAACATTCAGTACTTC
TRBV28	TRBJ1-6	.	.	CASTLTWSNSPLHF	TGTGCCAGCACCCTGACTTGGTCCAATTCACCCCTCCACTTT
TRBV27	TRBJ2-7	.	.	CASSYSTGRSYEQYF	TGTGCCAGCAGCTATTCGACAGGTAGATCCTACGAGCAGTACTTC
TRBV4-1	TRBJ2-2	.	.	CASSPPQRTNTGELFF	TGCGCCAGCAGCCCCCCACAGCGGACGAACACCGGGGAGCTGTTTTTT
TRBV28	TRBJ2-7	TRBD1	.	CASSPPDRGGHEQYF	TGTGCCAGCAGTCCCCCTGACAGGGGTGGACACGAGCAGTACTTC
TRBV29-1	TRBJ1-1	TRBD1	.	CSVEGETGLYTEAFF	TGCAGCGTTGAAGGAGAGACAGGGTTATACACTGAAGCTTTCTTT
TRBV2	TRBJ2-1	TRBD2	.	CASTDGLAGNEQFF	TGTGCCAGCACCGATGGACTAGCGGGTAATGAGCAGTTCTTC
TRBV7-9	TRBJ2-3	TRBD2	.	CASSSKAGVGTDTQYF	TGTGCCAGCAGCTCCAAAGCGGGAGTCGGCACAGATACGCAGTATTTT
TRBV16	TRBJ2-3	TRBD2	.	CASSQSVLAGHTQYF	TGTGCCAGCAGCCAATCTGTCCTAGCGGGACATACGCAGTATTTT
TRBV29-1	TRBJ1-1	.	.	CSGGWTEAFF	TGCAGCGGCGGGTGGACTGAAGCTTTCTTT
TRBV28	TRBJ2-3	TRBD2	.	CASKKAGDADTQYF	TGTGCCAGCAAAAAAGCGGGAGATGCAGATACGCAGTATTTT
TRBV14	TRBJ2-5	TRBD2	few	CASSQYTLAGETQYF	TGTGCCAGCAGCCAATATACCCTAGCGGGAGAGACCCAGTACTTC
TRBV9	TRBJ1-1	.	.	CASSYGTQNTEAFF	TGTGCCAGCAGCTACGGGACACAGAACACTGAAGCTTTCTTT
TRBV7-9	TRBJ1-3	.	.	CASSLGPRPGNTIYF	TGTGCCAGCAGCCTCGGTCCTCGCCCTGGAAACACCATATATTTT
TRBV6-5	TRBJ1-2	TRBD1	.	CATSDRGFYGYTF	TGTGCCACCTCCGACAGGGGATTCTATGGCTACACCTTC
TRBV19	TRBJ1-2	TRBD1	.	CASSMTGLGYTF	TGTGCCAGTAGTATGACAGGGCTTGGCTACACCTTC
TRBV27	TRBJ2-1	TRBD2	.	CASGQAGAIYNEQFF	TGTGCCAGCGGGCAGGCGGGAGCGATTTACAATGAGCAGTTCTTC
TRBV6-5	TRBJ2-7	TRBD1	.	CASSSDRGTGGGEQYF	TGTGCCAGCAGTTCCGATCGTGGGACAGGGGGCGGTGAGCAGTACTTC
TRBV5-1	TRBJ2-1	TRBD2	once	CASSPRGRANNEQFF	TGCGCCAGCAGCCCGAGAGGGAGGGCCAACAATGAGCAGTTCTTC
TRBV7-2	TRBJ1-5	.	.	CASSGLGNQPQHF	TGTGCCAGCAGCGGACTGGGCAATCAGCCCCAGCATTTT
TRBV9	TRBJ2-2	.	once	CASSVGGRSNTGELFF	TGTGCCAGCAGCGTAGGAGGCAGATCGAACACCGGGGAGCTGTTTTTT
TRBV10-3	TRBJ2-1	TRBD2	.	CAISEFKAGAWEQFF	TGTGCCATCAGTGAGTTTAAAGCGGGAGCTTGGGAGCAGTTCTTC
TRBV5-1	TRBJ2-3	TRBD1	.	CASSSRVLGQATDTQYF	TGCGCCAGCAGCTCCCGAGTATTGGGACAGGCGACAGATACGCAGTATTTT
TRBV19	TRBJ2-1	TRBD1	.	CASSTGTGSYNEQFF	TGTGCCAGTAGTACAGGGACAGGGTCTTACAATGAGCAGTTCTTC
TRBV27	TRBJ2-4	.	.	CASRDSRGRGKNIQYF	TGTGCCAGTCGAGACTCCAGAGGGCGAGGGAAAAACATTCAGTACTTC
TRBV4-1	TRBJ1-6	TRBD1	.	CASSPETGELRSPLHF	TGCGCCAGCAGCCCTGAGACAGGGGAATTACGTTCACCCCTCCACTTT
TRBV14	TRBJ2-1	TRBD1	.	CASSQRQGSEQFF	TGTGCCAGCAGCCAACGACAGGGGAGTGAGCAGTTCTTC
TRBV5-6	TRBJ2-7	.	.	CASSLNSYEQYF	TGTGCCAGCAGCTTGAATAGTTACGAGCAGTACTTC
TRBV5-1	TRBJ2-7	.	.	CASSLGPDYELYF	TGCGCCAGCAGCTTGGGACCGGACTACGAGCTGTACTTC
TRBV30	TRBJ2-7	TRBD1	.	CAWRDRGLYEQYF	TGTGCCTGGAGGGACAGGGGGCTGTACGAGCAGTACTTC
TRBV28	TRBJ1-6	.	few	CASSTEYNSPLHF	TGTGCCAGCAGTACAGAATATAATTCACCCCTCCACTTT
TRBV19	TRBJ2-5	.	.	CASSTRELRRETQYF	TGTGCCAGTAGTACCAGAGAGCTCCGGAGGGAGACCCAGTACTTC